A selection of T cell receptor beta chains follows, all from one sample in a study of blood T cells in healthy people across ages. A single record per CDR3 protein comes from TCRdb applying MiXCR to the 5' RACE reads. The sample consists of 1,300,000 or so distinct CDR3 sequences, roughly 60% of them appearing once. The sample taken for sequencing was blood. The receptors come from a man aged 18-30 years in good health. Each CDR3 is given with its conserved first and last residue. Each record gives: CDR3 length, J gene, V gene, clone size, D gene, CDR3 protein. A D gene is named only where the DNA matches it firmly. Clone size is not always given. Where it is, it says once, few, many or a class for expanded clones.

cdr3_length: 17; j_call: TRBJ2-3; v_call: TRBV29-1; clone_size: few; d_call: TRBD2; cdr3_aa: CSVDGIAGPYPADTQYF
cdr3_length: 14; j_call: TRBJ1-2; v_call: TRBV28; clone_size: NA; d_call: NA; cdr3_aa: CASSPLRALYGYTF
cdr3_length: 16; j_call: TRBJ2-7; v_call: TRBV27; clone_size: NA; d_call: TRBD1; cdr3_aa: CASSLGGAPLSYEQYF
cdr3_length: 15; j_call: TRBJ2-1; v_call: TRBV25-1; clone_size: NA; d_call: TRBD2; cdr3_aa: CASSDVGGAYNEQFF
cdr3_length: 15; j_call: TRBJ2-3; v_call: TRBV11-2; clone_size: few; d_call: TRBD1; cdr3_aa: CASSRGRDRSNTQYF
cdr3_length: 14; j_call: TRBJ1-2; v_call: TRBV20-1; clone_size: NA; d_call: NA; cdr3_aa: CSARESAVNYGYTF
cdr3_length: 14; j_call: TRBJ1-5; v_call: TRBV6-1; clone_size: NA; d_call: NA; cdr3_aa: CASSDGGPNQPQHF
cdr3_length: 14; j_call: TRBJ2-1; v_call: TRBV28; clone_size: NA; d_call: NA; cdr3_aa: CASSFSISYNEQFF
cdr3_length: 11; j_call: TRBJ1-2; v_call: TRBV29-1; clone_size: many; d_call: TRBD1; cdr3_aa: CSVEQGDGYTF
cdr3_length: 14; j_call: TRBJ2-3; v_call: TRBV20-1; clone_size: few; d_call: TRBD2; cdr3_aa: CSATTSGSPDTQYF
cdr3_length: 16; j_call: TRBJ2-1; v_call: TRBV4-1; clone_size: NA; d_call: TRBD2; cdr3_aa: CASSQSAGGTSNEQFF
cdr3_length: 16; j_call: TRBJ2-7; v_call: TRBV5-1; clone_size: NA; d_call: TRBD2; cdr3_aa: CASSLAGTSDYNEQYF
cdr3_length: 15; j_call: TRBJ2-7; v_call: TRBV9; clone_size: few; d_call: NA; cdr3_aa: CASSVSGFSSYEQYF
cdr3_length: 17; j_call: TRBJ2-7; v_call: TRBV27; clone_size: few; d_call: TRBD1; cdr3_aa: CASSPGTGYLSSYEQYF
cdr3_length: 13; j_call: TRBJ1-2; v_call: TRBV3-1; clone_size: NA; d_call: NA; cdr3_aa: CASTPGGGTSYTF
cdr3_length: 13; j_call: TRBJ2-5; v_call: TRBV21-1; clone_size: few; d_call: NA; cdr3_aa: CASSVPVGETQYF
cdr3_length: 15; j_call: TRBJ1-6; v_call: TRBV4-3; clone_size: NA; d_call: NA; cdr3_aa: CASSQGGHRNSPLHF
cdr3_length: 15; j_call: TRBJ2-1; v_call: TRBV29-1; clone_size: NA; d_call: NA; cdr3_aa: CSVEIGTSSYNEQFF
cdr3_length: 15; j_call: TRBJ2-3; v_call: TRBV10-3; clone_size: NA; d_call: NA; cdr3_aa: CAISELHTSTDTQYF
cdr3_length: 16; j_call: TRBJ1-1; v_call: TRBV11-2; clone_size: NA; d_call: TRBD1; cdr3_aa: CASSSTRGQAGAEAFF
cdr3_length: 14; j_call: TRBJ2-7; v_call: TRBV6-5; clone_size: NA; d_call: NA; cdr3_aa: CASSYGGPGYEQYF
cdr3_length: 12; j_call: TRBJ2-7; v_call: TRBV5-6; clone_size: many; d_call: NA; cdr3_aa: CASSLFGYEQYF
cdr3_length: 16; j_call: TRBJ1-4; v_call: TRBV28; clone_size: NA; d_call: TRBD1; cdr3_aa: CASSRLQGQLGEKLFF
cdr3_length: 15; j_call: TRBJ1-1; v_call: TRBV29-1; clone_size: NA; d_call: NA; cdr3_aa: CSVAWESHMNTEAFF
cdr3_length: 12; j_call: TRBJ2-7; v_call: TRBV28; clone_size: NA; d_call: NA; cdr3_aa: CASISGSQMQYF
cdr3_length: 15; j_call: TRBJ1-5; v_call: TRBV6-5; clone_size: NA; d_call: TRBD1; cdr3_aa: CTSSSNRGSNQPQHF
cdr3_length: 15; j_call: TRBJ2-7; v_call: TRBV6-1; clone_size: NA; d_call: TRBD1; cdr3_aa: CASSELGQGAHEQYF
cdr3_length: 18; j_call: TRBJ2-7; v_call: TRBV6-1; clone_size: NA; d_call: TRBD2; cdr3_aa: CASSEAQGGGVLSYEQYF
cdr3_length: 20; j_call: TRBJ2-6; v_call: TRBV6-2/TRBV6-3; clone_size: NA; d_call: NA; cdr3_aa: CASTYRGWTSYSSGANVLTF
cdr3_length: 14; j_call: TRBJ2-1; v_call: TRBV6-5; clone_size: NA; d_call: TRBD1; cdr3_aa: CASSTNRGYNEQFF
cdr3_length: 13; j_call: TRBJ1-4; v_call: TRBV25-1; clone_size: NA; d_call: NA; cdr3_aa: CASSAPGAGKLFF
cdr3_length: 15; j_call: TRBJ2-7; v_call: TRBV4-1; clone_size: few; d_call: TRBD2; cdr3_aa: CASSQGGLAGVEQYF
cdr3_length: 15; j_call: TRBJ2-1; v_call: TRBV18; clone_size: NA; d_call: NA; cdr3_aa: CASSPLGRYSNEQFF
cdr3_length: 15; j_call: NA; v_call: TRBV10-3; clone_size: NA; d_call: TRBD2; cdr3_aa: CAISESGLAGHEQYF
cdr3_length: 13; j_call: TRBJ2-5; v_call: TRBV29-1; clone_size: NA; d_call: TRBD1; cdr3_aa: CSVDQGQKETQYF
cdr3_length: 16; j_call: TRBJ1-6; v_call: TRBV6-6; clone_size: NA; d_call: NA; cdr3_aa: CASSPTRGDYNSPLHF
cdr3_length: 13; j_call: TRBJ2-5; v_call: TRBV20-1; clone_size: NA; d_call: NA; cdr3_aa: CSASRGRENEQYF
cdr3_length: 15; j_call: TRBJ1-2; v_call: TRBV4-3; clone_size: once; d_call: NA; cdr3_aa: CASSQDRFLVYGYTF
cdr3_length: 14; j_call: TRBJ2-7; v_call: TRBV7-9; clone_size: NA; d_call: TRBD2; cdr3_aa: CASSHSGRENEQYF
cdr3_length: 15; j_call: TRBJ2-1; v_call: TRBV25-1; clone_size: once; d_call: NA; cdr3_aa: CASGYVGGGGYEQFF
cdr3_length: 15; j_call: TRBJ2-1; v_call: TRBV5-1; clone_size: NA; d_call: TRBD2; cdr3_aa: CASSLSGSFGNEQFF
cdr3_length: 15; j_call: TRBJ1-4; v_call: TRBV6-5; clone_size: NA; d_call: NA; cdr3_aa: CASSRDGRRNEKLFF
cdr3_length: 14; j_call: TRBJ2-3; v_call: TRBV20-1; clone_size: NA; d_call: TRBD2; cdr3_aa: CSAPGGGVTDTQYF
cdr3_length: 14; j_call: TRBJ1-2; v_call: TRBV28; clone_size: NA; d_call: NA; cdr3_aa: CASREGISWNGYTF